Each of the 9 T cell receptor beta chains below was sequenced from the same sample in a study of CD8+ T cells in alopecia areata. Treatment denoted: oral pan-JAK inhibitor, 5-10 mg twice daily. The authors extracted RNA and reverse transcribed it into cDNA as the sequencing template. Clones were sequenced by immunoSEQ multiplex PCR, and TCRdb holds only the in-frame ones, with some missing. The data hold over 150,000 clones, with approximately 62% observed a single time. Sample: CD4+ T cells sorted from blood, taken at week 24, from a patient treated with tofacitinib. The receptors shown here come from a human donor with alopecia areata.

This clone was seen more than once but under ten times. CDR3 DNA: TGCAGCGTTGGGAACTCTGGGGCCAACGTCCTGACTTTC. It yields the protein CSVGNSGANVLTF. This chain connects TRBV29-1 to TRBJ2-6, with unresolved D. This CDR3 is 13 amino acids long. Germline V gene lookup returns CDR1 SQVTM and CDR2 ANQGSEA. V was clipped by 4 bases and J by 0 bases, with 4 bases between them. Full variable domain (remainder filled in from reference TRBV29-1 and TRBJ2-6): SAVISQKPSRDICQRGTSLTIQCQVDSQVTMMFWYRQQPGQSLTLIATANQGSEATYESGFVIDKFPISRPNLTFSTLTVSNMSPEDSSIYLCSVGNSGANVLTFGAGSRLTVL.

The V gene is TRBV23-1, the J gene TRBJ2-7, with no clear D. TRBV23-1 qualifies as an ORF whose function is uncertain. V lost 2 bases, J lost 3 bases, and 17 bases lay in between. This CDR3 contains 16 residues. CDR3 sequence (DNA): TGCGCCAGCAGTCAACCGGGTAGGATGACCCTCTACGAGCAGTACTTC. It codes for CASSQPGRMTLYEQYF.

The chain combines TRBV6-6 with TRBJ2-7; D is tentatively TRBD1 or TRBD2 (5 bases each). The germline gives CDR1 MNHNY, CDR2 SVGAGI (reference sequence). V was shortened by 2 bases and J by 6 bases, with 8 bases between the two germline ends. There are 12 residues in the CDR3. As DNA, the CDR3 is TGTGCCAGCAGTTACGGGGGTGGCGAGCAGTACTTC. Residues: CASSYGGGEQYF.

The chain couples TRBV29-1 to TRBJ2-3; TRBD1 might be the D (5 bases). The length of the CDR3 is 13 residues. CDR1 is SQVTM, CDR2 ANQGSEA, per germline. V was shortened by 1 base and J by 6 bases, with 11 bases between the two germline ends. The CDR3 here is CSVEAPGPDTQYF. In DNA form, the CDR3 reads TGCAGCGTTGAAGCCCCAGGGCCCGATACGCAGTATTTT.

J is TRBJ1-5 and V is TRBV6-1; TRBD1 is a possible D gene (5 bases). The germline V and J ends were trimmed by 6 bases and 6 bases, with 15 bases remaining between them. The CDR3 is 14 residues long. In germline, CDR1 is MNHNS, CDR2 SASEGT. CDR3 bases: TGTGCCAGCAGCCCACTTTTCAGGGTTCAGCCCCAGCATTTT. Protein sequence: CASSPLFRVQPQHF.

CDR3 nucleotides: TGCGCCAGCAGCACCTCACAGGGGGCCGCACCCTATGGCTACACCTTC. It specifies CASSTSQGAAPYGYTF. V gene TRBV5-1 combines with J gene TRBJ1-2; 9 bases are shared with TRBD1. V shed 4 bases and J 4 bases; nucleotides not matched to a gene: 11. Per the germline V gene, CDR1 is SGHRS and CDR2 is YFSETQ. The CDR3 has 16 residues.

The J gene is TRBJ2-6, the V gene TRBV6-6; D remains ambiguous. The V end was cut by 4 bases, the J end by 0 bases, with 7 bases between. The CDR3 totals 15 residues. CDR1 and CDR2 (germline): MNHNY, SVGAGI (reference sequence). CDR3 DNA: TGTGCCAGCAGTTTCCTATTCTCTGGGGCCAACGTCCTGACTTTC. Protein sequence: CASSFLFSGANVLTF.

This clone came up once. This CDR3 reads CASSGQGDQPQHF. In nucleotides, the CDR3 is TGTGCCAGCAGCGGACAGGGAGATCAGCCCCAGCATTTT. V and J are TRBV4-2 and TRBJ1-5, with 8 bases fitting TRBD1. In germline, CDR1 is LGHNA, CDR2 YNFKEQ. With 5 bases clipped from V and 5 bases from J, the junction kept 2 bases outside the gene matches. The length of the CDR3 is 13 residues.

The V and J genes are TRBV12-5 and TRBJ2-3, with D unresolved. V was shortened by 5 bases and J by 6 bases, with 6 bases between the two germline ends. The CDR3 consists of 11 residues. The germline CDR1 and CDR2 sequences are LGHNT and FRNRAP. Written as DNA, the CDR3 is TGTGCTAGTGGTCCCCCGGATACGCAGTATTTT. Encoded protein: CASGPPDTQYF.